This entry features one T cell receptor (beta chain) sequence. What it binds is not known. This CDR3 comprises 15 residues. From germline, CDR1 is SEHNR and CDR2 FQNEAQ (reference sequence). The V gene end was trimmed by 3 bases and the J gene end by 5 bases; junction bases not matched to a gene: 1. Whereas donors were nominally healthy upon sampling, unrecorded immune exposures were probable. The data originate from a study of cytomegalovirus exposure and HLA in healthy donors. Findings of the study overall: High sensitivity and specificity were reportedly achieved when the classifier diagnosed cytomegalovirus status. According to an earlier analysis, most TCR beta V segments yielded productive rearrangements about 90% or about 30% of the time.

The primer mix had 60 Vbeta and 13 Jbeta primers. Assay used: immunoSEQ multiplex PCR; TCRdb lists only in-frame clones, some missing. Of hundreds of thousands of clones in the sample, 70% to 85% were seen once. The material sequenced was PBMCs. This rearrangement joins TRBV7-9 to TRBJ2-2; 12 positions match TRBD2. The receptor comes from a male donor in good health and CMV-seronegative. Written as DNA, the CDR3 is TGTGCCAGCAGCTTGACTAGCGGGAGTACCGGGGAGCTGTTTTTT. This gives the protein CASSLTSGSTGELFF. Variable domain in full (rest from reference TRBV7-9 and TRBJ2-2): DTGVSQNPRHKITKRGQNVTFRCDPISEHNRLYWYRQTLGQGPEFLTYFQNEAQLEKSRLLSDRFSAERPKGSFSTLEIQRTEQGDSAMYLCASSLTSGSTGELFFGEGSRLTVL.